The clone carrying this T cell receptor (beta chain) came up a few times. The antigen remains undetermined. This specimen comes from a study of CD8 T cells in ankylosing spondylitis. Each CDR3 protein gets one entry after TCRdb re-called the 5' RACE reads with MiXCR. The sample yields under 250,000 distinct CDR3 sequences, about 7% seen once. Study observations and caveats: A motif of 7 to 9 highly homologous TCR beta variants was seen as apparently characteristic of ankylosing spondylitis blood.

With 5 bases clipped from V and 5 bases from J, the junction kept 5 bases outside the gene matches. This CDR3 contains 14 residues. Germline V gene data show CDR1 as LNHDA and CDR2 as SQIVND (reference sequence). The clonotype comes from a male donor with ankylosing spondylitis. The J gene is TRBJ1-5, the V gene TRBV19, with 8 nucleotides matching TRBD1. Sequencing was performed on blood, either unsorted or a sorted T cell fraction (not recorded which). DNA for the CDR3: TGTGCCAGTAGTTCCGGGACAGGATATCAGCCCCAGCATTTT. Its protein is CASSSGTGYQPQHF. The entire variable domain, with the rest obtained from reference TRBV19 and TRBJ1-5, is as follows: DGGITQSPKYLFRKEGQNVTLSCEQNLNHDAMYWYRQDPGQGLRLIYYSQIVNDFQKGDIAEGYSVSREKKESFPLTVTSAQKNPTAFYLCASSSGTGYQPQHFGDGTRLSIL.